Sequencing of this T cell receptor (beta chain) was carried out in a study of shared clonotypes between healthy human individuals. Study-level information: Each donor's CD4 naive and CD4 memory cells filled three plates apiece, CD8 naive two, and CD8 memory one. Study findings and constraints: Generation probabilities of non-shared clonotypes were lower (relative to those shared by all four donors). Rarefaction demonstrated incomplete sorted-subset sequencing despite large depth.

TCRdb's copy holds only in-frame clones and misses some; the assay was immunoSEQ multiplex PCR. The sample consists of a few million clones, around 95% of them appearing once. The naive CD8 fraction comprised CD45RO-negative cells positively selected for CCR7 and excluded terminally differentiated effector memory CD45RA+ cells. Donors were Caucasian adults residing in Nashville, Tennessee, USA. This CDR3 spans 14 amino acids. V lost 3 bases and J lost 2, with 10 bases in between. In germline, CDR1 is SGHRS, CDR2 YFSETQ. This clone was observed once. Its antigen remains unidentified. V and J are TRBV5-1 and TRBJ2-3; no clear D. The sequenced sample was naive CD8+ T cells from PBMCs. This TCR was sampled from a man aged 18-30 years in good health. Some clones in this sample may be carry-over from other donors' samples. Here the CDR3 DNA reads TGCGCCAGCAGCTATAATTACCCCACAGATACGCAGTATTTT. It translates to CASSYNYPTDTQYF. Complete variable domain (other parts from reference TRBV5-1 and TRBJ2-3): KAGVTQTPRYLIKTRGQQVTLSCSPISGHRSVSWYQQTPGQGLQFLFEYFSETQRNKGNFPGRFSGRQFSNSRSEMNVSTLELGDSALYLCASSYNYPTDTQYFGPGTRLTVL.